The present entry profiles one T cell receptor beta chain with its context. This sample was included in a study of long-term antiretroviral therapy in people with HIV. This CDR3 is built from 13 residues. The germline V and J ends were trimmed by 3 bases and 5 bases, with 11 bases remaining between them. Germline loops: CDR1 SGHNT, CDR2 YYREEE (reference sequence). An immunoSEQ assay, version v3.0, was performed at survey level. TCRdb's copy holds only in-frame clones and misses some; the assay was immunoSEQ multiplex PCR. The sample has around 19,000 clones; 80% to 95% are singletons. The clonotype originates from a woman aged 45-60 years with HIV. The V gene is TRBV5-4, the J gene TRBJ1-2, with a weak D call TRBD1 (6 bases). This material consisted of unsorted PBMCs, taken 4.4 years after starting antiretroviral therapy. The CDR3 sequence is CASSSGGPYGYTF. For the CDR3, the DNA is TGTGCCAGCAGCTCCGGGGGCCCTTATGGCTACACCTTC.